Below, 24 T cell receptor beta chains from the same sample are listed, as sequenced in a study of T cells in Graves' hyperthyroidism and ophthalmopathy. The CDR3 regions of TCR beta were amplified from RNA transcripts. The primer set for the first-round RT-PCR of the TCR CDR3 was HTBI. Each CDR3 protein gets one entry after TCRdb re-called the multiplex PCR reads with MiXCR. The sample includes approximately 570,000 distinct CDR3 sequences, 20% of them seen just once. The source material was blood. The origin of the receptors is a man aged 35 to 55 with Graves' ophthalmopathy.

This chain connects TRBV7-9 to TRBJ2-2; D remains ambiguous. Germline V gives CDR1 SEHNR, CDR2 FQNEAQ (reference sequence). V shed 5 bases and J shed 0 bases, with 10 bases lying between them. This CDR3 region has 15 residues. CDR3 loop: CASSPTATNTGELFF. The DNA of the CDR3 is TGTGCCAGCAGCCCTACAGCCACGAACACCGGGGAGCTGTTTTTT.

The genes are TRBV20-1 and TRBJ1-1; possibly TRBD1 for D (6 bases). The CDR3 contains 15 residues. Germline CDR1 and CDR2: DFQATT and SNEGSKA (reference sequence). As DNA, the CDR3 is TGCAGCGCCTGGACCATAGGCAGGGGGAACACTGAAGCTTTCTTT. This codes for CSAWTIGRGNTEAFF.

This rearrangement joins TRBV4-1 to TRBJ2-1; the D is unclear. The CDR3 has 14 amino acids. V gave up 0 bases and J gave up 5 bases, with 8 bases separating them. CDR1 and CDR2 from the germline V gene are MGHRA and YSYEKL. The CDR3 coding sequence is TGCGCCAGCAGCCAAGAAGGTCTAGACAATGAGCAGTTCTTC. It is translated as CASSQEGLDNEQFF.

This clonotype was seen many times. The chain links TRBV3-1 to TRBJ2-1, with 7 bases that match TRBD1. V shed 4 bases and J 4 bases; nucleotides not matched to a gene: 7. The CDR3 sequence is 15 residues long. Per germline, CDR1 LGHDT and CDR2 YNNKEL (reference sequence). CDR3 coding DNA: TGTGCCAGCAGCCCCCAAGGGGGCCTATACAATGAGCAGTTCTTC. Its protein is CASSPQGGLYNEQFF.

This clonotype was counted ten times or more. This chain uses TRBV30 with TRBJ1-2; D unclear. The CDR3 contains 14 residues. V lost 4 bases and J 8 bases, leaving 20 bases between the germline ends. The germline V gene encodes CDR1 GTSNPN and CDR2 SVGIG (reference sequence). In DNA, the CDR3 is TGTGCCTGGACCCCCCTCCCGGGGAATGTCGGCTACACCTTC. This translates into CAWTPLPGNVGYTF.

The chain is built from TRBV20-1 and TRBJ1-2; D remains unclear. This CDR3 has 14 amino acids. The ends were cut back, 3 bases at V and 7 bases at J, with 18 bases in the middle. Germline loops: CDR1 DFQATT, CDR2 SNEGSKA (reference sequence). Here the CDR3 DNA reads TGCAGTGCTAGTGATCGCCCTTTTAAGGGTGGCTACACCTTC. Translated: CSASDRPFKGGYTF.

This clonotype showed up just a few times. CDR3 DNA sequence: TGTGCCAGCAGTTACTCCGGAACGAAGAATGAAAAACTGTTTTTT. Its translation is CASSYSGTKNEKLFF. This sequence joins TRBV6-5 and TRBJ1-4; D is ambiguous. V was clipped by 0 bases and J by 5 bases, with 10 bases between them. The CDR3 length is 15 residues. Germline values: CDR1 MNHEY, CDR2 SVGAGI.

This clonotype occurred many times. The J gene is TRBJ2-4, the V gene TRBV20-1; 9 bases map to TRBD1. Trimming took 5 bases from V and 7 from J; bases not matched to a gene: 9. CDR1 and CDR2 from the germline V gene are DFQATT and SNEGSKA (reference sequence). This CDR3 has 14 residues. The CDR3 nucleotides read TGCAGTGCTCCTTCCGGGACAGGGACGAACATTCAGTACTTC. This sequence encodes CSAPSGTGTNIQYF.

The rearrangement uses TRBV30 and TRBJ2-5; no firm D call. In germline, CDR1 is GTSNPN, CDR2 SVGIG (reference sequence). Trimming stripped 0 bases from V and 0 bases from J, with 11 bases between. CDR3 length: 15 amino acids. The CDR3 region is CAWSVARVYQETQYF. DNA for the CDR3: TGTGCCTGGAGTGTCGCTAGAGTCTACCAAGAGACCCAGTACTTC.

This clonotype has just a few counts. The chain uses TRBV28 and TRBJ1-5; D gene unclear. Trimming cost V 7 bases and J 6 bases, with 16 bases left between them. CDR1 and CDR2 (germline): MDHEN, SYDVKM. The CDR3 length is 14 residues. CDR3 coding DNA: TGTGCCAGCACCTTTAGGCAGTTTGGTCAGCCCCAGCATTTT. Amino acid sequence: CASTFRQFGQPQHF.

V is TRBV20-1 and J is TRBJ1-5; D possibly corresponds to TRBD1 (6 bases). With 3 bases removed from V and 9 bases from J, the gap between germline ends came to 15 bases. CDR1 is DFQATT and CDR2 is SNEGSKA in the germline V gene (reference sequence). The CDR3 totals 13 residues. CDR3 nucleotides: TGCAGTGCTAGTACAGGGACACCAGGGCCCCAGCATTTT. Translation gives CSASTGTPGPQHF.

This clonotype was counted many times. The chain is built from TRBV27 and TRBJ2-1, with D perhaps matching TRBD2 (6 bases). This CDR3 is 13 amino acids long. CDR1 is MNHEY and CDR2 is SMNVEV in the germline V gene (reference sequence). V lost 2 bases and J 5 bases, leaving 7 bases between the germline ends. The CDR3 DNA reads as TGTGCCAGCAGTTTAATAGCGGACAATGAGCAGTTCTTC. It specifies CASSLIADNEQFF.

As to this clonotype: Mismatch with germline at one junction end may stem from a read error. In DNA form, the CDR3 reads TGCGCCAGGAGCTTGGACTGGACGGGCACCTACGAGCAGTACTTC. This codes for CARSLDWTGTYEQYF. V is TRBV5-1 and J is TRBJ2-7, with D possibly matching TRBD2 (5 bases). Germline CDR1 SGHRS, CDR2 YFSETQ. This CDR3 spans 15 amino acids.

This clonotype has more than one count but fewer than ten. The rearrangement links TRBV12-3 or TRBV12-4 to TRBJ2-1; 8 nucleotides match TRBD1. The length of the CDR3 is 16 residues. V was pared by 0 bases and J by 7 bases, with 8 bases of the junction left unmatched. The CDR3 nucleotides read TGTGCCAGCAGTTTAGCGCTGGGACAGGCGGGAAATGAGCAGTTCTTC. It encodes CASSLALGQAGNEQFF.

The chain links TRBV13 to TRBJ1-1; D not certain. Germline CDR1 is PRHDT and CDR2 is FYEKMQ (reference sequence). V was trimmed by 5 bases and J by 7 bases, leaving 11 bases between them. The CDR3 sequence is 12 residues long. The CDR3 reads CASSPQDGEAFF. Here the CDR3 DNA reads TGTGCCAGCAGCCCCCAGGACGGTGAAGCTTTCTTT. The entire variable domain, with the rest obtained from reference TRBV13 and TRBJ1-1, is as follows: AAGVIQSPRHLIKEKRETATLKCYPIPRHDTVYWYQQGPGQDPQFLISFYEKMQSDKGSIPDRFSAQQFSDYHSELNMSSLELGDSALYFCASSPQDGEAFFGQGTRLTVV.

The rearrangement joins TRBV20-1 to TRBJ1-2; D is possibly TRBD1 (5 bases). The V gene lost 6 bases and the J gene lost 6 bases, with 14 bases spanning the gap. CDR3 length: 12 residues. Germline V gene lookup returns CDR1 DFQATT and CDR2 SNEGSKA (reference sequence). The CDR3 DNA reads as TGCAGTGCCTCGGGGACGAGCCATGGCTACACCTTC. It is translated as CSASGTSHGYTF.

This clonotype was seen repeatedly, ten times or more. The gene calls are TRBV18 and TRBJ2-2, with 10 bases matching TRBD1. Germline values: CDR1 KGHSH, CDR2 LQKENI. The CDR3 has 16 amino acids. With 0 bases clipped from V and 6 bases from J, the junction kept 4 bases outside the gene matches. CDR3 in DNA: TGTGCCAGCTCACCACCAGGGACAGGGGTTGCCGGGGAGCTGTTTTTT. Translating it yields CASSPPGTGVAGELFF.

This clonotype was detected a few times. Sequence at one end of the junction differs from germline and may be a read error. The DNA of the CDR3 is TGTGCTAGCAGCGCAATACAGTCGTCCGGGGAGCTGTTTTTT. Translation: CASSAIQSSGELFF. This chain links TRBV7-7 with TRBJ2-2; the D is unclear. The CDR3 is 14 amino acids. Germline V gene lookup returns CDR1 SSHAT and CDR2 FNYEAQ (reference sequence).

This clonotype was seen many times. A clone one base away is much larger, so this may be a read error. The J gene is TRBJ2-7, the V gene TRBV7-2; D not certain. CDR3 length equals 11 residues. In germline, CDR1 is SGHTA, CDR2 FQGNSA. Trimming removed 5 bases at V and 4 bases at J, with 6 bases between. For the CDR3, the DNA is TGTGCCAGCAGCCTCAAGTACGAGCAGTACTTC. Translated: CASSLKYEQYF.

This clonotype turned up a few times. The chain is built from TRBV15 and TRBJ2-2; TRBD2 might be the D (5 bases). CDR3 size: 14 residues. From germline, CDR1 is LNHNV and CDR2 YYDKDF (reference sequence). V lost 8 bases, J lost 2 bases, and 12 bases lay in between. The CDR3: CATADGLNTGELFF. CDR3 DNA sequence: TGTGCCACCGCCGACGGACTCAACACCGGGGAGCTGTTTTTT. Using reference TRBV15 and TRBJ2-2 for the parts outside the CDR3, the full variable domain is DAMVIQNPRYQVTQFGKPVTLSCSQTLNHNVMYWYQQKSSQAPKLLFHYYDKDFNNEADTPDNFQSRRPNTSFCFLDIRSPGLGDTAMYLCATADGLNTGELFFGEGSRLTVL.

The chain is built from TRBV11-2 and TRBJ2-5; D is possibly TRBD1 or TRBD2 (6 bases each). The V and J ends lost 0 bases and 5 bases respectively, with 16 bases between them. CDR1 is SGHAT and CDR2 is FQNNGV in the germline V gene. This CDR3 comprises 16 residues. The CDR3 DNA sequence: TGTGCCAGCAGCTTAGAGGGGGGCCGTTGGTTTGAGACCCAGTACTTC. It encodes CASSLEGGRWFETQYF.

The chain joins TRBV12-3 or TRBV12-4 to TRBJ1-5; unclear D gene. The V and J ends lost 1 base and 3 bases respectively, with 10 bases between them. The CDR3 is made up of 15 amino acids. CDR3 sequence (DNA): TGTGCCAGCAGTTTAGTAGGTGGGAACAATCAGCCCCAGCATTTT. Protein: CASSLVGGNNQPQHF.

This clonotype turned up a few times. The genes are TRBV24-1 and TRBJ2-1, with unresolved D. The V end lost 6 bases, the J end lost 5 bases, and 7 bases lay between the germline ends. Looked up from germline, CDR1 is KGHDR and CDR2 is SFDVKD. This CDR3 is 12 amino acids long. Here the CDR3 reads CATSSEHNEQFF. CDR3 sequence (DNA): TGTGCCACCAGTTCAGAACACAATGAGCAGTTCTTC.

The chain uses TRBV5-6 and TRBJ1-4; 7 positions match TRBD1. This CDR3 region has 15 residues. Germline V lookup: CDR1 SGHDT, CDR2 YYEEEE. Trimming took 3 bases from V and 4 from J; bases not matched to a gene: 6. The CDR3 DNA reads as TGTGCCAGCAGCTCCCAACAGGGGATTAATGAAAAACTGTTTTTT. Its translation: CASSSQQGINEKLFF.